Each of the 29 T cell receptor beta chains below was sequenced from the same sample in a study of blood T cell repertoires in COVID-19. Using immunoSEQ multiplex PCR, the repertoire was profiled, and TCRdb retains in-frame clones only, with some absent. The table shows roughly 53,000 clones, with about 89% occurring only once. What was sequenced was peripheral blood. The receptors shown here come from a man in his sixties with acute or convalescent COVID-19.

This clone was seen a single time. This chain links TRBV7-2 with TRBJ1-5; D gene uncertain. Between the trimmed V and J ends, which lost 7 bases and 5 bases, there was a span of 15 bases. The V gene's germline CDR1 is SGHTA and CDR2 FQGNSA. This CDR3 is 14 amino acids long. In nucleotides, the CDR3 is TGTGCCAGCAACTTTGGGAGGGCGGATCAGCCCCAGCATTTT. As protein: CASNFGRADQPQHF.

This chain connects TRBV7-2 to TRBJ1-2; the match to TRBD1 covers 8 bases. CDR1 and CDR2 (germline): SGHTA, FQGNSA. CDR3 length equals 15 residues. V lost 6 bases and J lost 4; bases outside the gene matches: 10. CDR3 sequence (DNA): TGTGCCAGCAGTCCCGGACAGGGCCTTCGCTATGGCTACACCTTC. Protein product: CASSPGQGLRYGYTF.

V is TRBV7-9 and J is TRBJ2-1, with D tentatively TRBD1 (5 bases). This CDR3 region has 12 residues. Between the trimmed V and J ends, which lost 4 bases and 8 bases, there was a span of 9 bases. The V gene's germline CDR1 is SEHNR and CDR2 FQNEAQ (reference sequence). The CDR3 sequence: CASSSKGDEQFF. The CDR3 coding sequence is TGTGCCAGCAGCTCTAAAGGGGATGAGCAGTTCTTC.

CDR3 protein: CATGVGPGAYEQYF. In DNA, the CDR3 is TGTGCCACCGGGGTCGGTCCAGGGGCCTACGAGCAGTACTTC. The genes are TRBV15 and TRBJ2-7; perhaps TRBD1 as D (6 bases). V was pared by 8 bases and J by 2 bases, with 16 bases between. From germline, CDR1 is LNHNV and CDR2 YYDKDF (reference sequence). The CDR3 sequence is 14 residues long.

The CDR3 nucleotides read TGTGCCAGCAGCTCCTGGACAGGGGTCTACGAGCAGTACTTC. Encoded protein: CASSSWTGVYEQYF. This sequence joins TRBV5-5 and TRBJ2-7; 9 bases are shared with TRBD1. CDR3 size: 14 residues. CDR1 is SGHKS and CDR2 is YYEKEE in the germline V gene (reference sequence). V dropped 3 bases and J dropped 3; count of bases not matched to a gene: 4.

V and J are TRBV5-1 and TRBJ2-2; maybe TRBD1 (6 bases). Germline lookup yields CDR1 SGHRS and CDR2 YFSETQ. CDR3 length: 15 amino acids. Deletions cut 1 base from V and 4 bases from J, with 11 bases between. CDR3 protein: CASSLTGPLTGELFF. CDR3 bases: TGCGCCAGCAGCTTGACAGGGCCCCTCACCGGGGAGCTGTTTTTT.

A word on this clone: No DNA is shown, since the ends of the CDR3 on it are uncertain; the CDR3 is the one TCRdb lists. This chain connects TRBV24-1 to TRBJ1-2; the D call TRBD1 from the table was never checked on the DNA. Germline CDR1 KGHDR, CDR2 SFDVKD. Inclusive of both ends, the CDR3 amounts to 14 amino acids. CDR3 in amino acids: CAYRCLRADYGYTF.

The chain recombines TRBV6-6 with TRBJ1-2, with 7 nucleotides matching TRBD1. V lost 6 bases to trimming and J lost 6 bases; unmatched junction nucleotides: 7. This CDR3 comprises 13 residues. Germline V gene sequence: CDR1 MNHNY, CDR2 SVGAGI (reference sequence). CDR3 residues: CASRDREVNGYTF. CDR3 nucleotide sequence: TGTGCCAGCAGAGACAGGGAGGTTAATGGCTACACCTTC.

J is TRBJ1-2 and V is TRBV6-6, with 8 bases that match TRBD1. The CDR3 is made up of 15 amino acids. Germline values: CDR1 MNHNY, CDR2 SVGAGI (reference sequence). Germline trimming cut 6 bases from V and 6 bases from J; bases unmatched to any gene: 12. The CDR3 loop is CASSLTLQGAHGYTF. The CDR3, as DNA: TGTGCCAGCAGCCTAACCCTCCAGGGGGCTCATGGCTACACCTTC.

The J gene is TRBJ1-1, the V gene TRBV6-5; TRBD1 is a possible D gene (5 bases). The length of the CDR3 is 14 residues. V was shortened by 7 bases and J by 1 base, with 13 bases between the two germline ends. CDR1 is MNHEY and CDR2 is SVGAGI in the germline V gene. The CDR3 DNA reads TGTGCCAGCATATGGAGGGGAAGGAACACTGAAGCTTTCTTT. The encoded protein is CASIWRGRNTEAFF.

This clone was recorded a few times. The chain links TRBV14 to TRBJ1-6; D possibly corresponds to TRBD1 (6 bases). Germline-derived CDR1 and CDR2 are SGHDN and FVKESK. Trimming took off 1 base at V and 5 bases at J, with 9 bases between the two ends. The CDR3 extends over 15 amino acids. This CDR3 is CASSQAGANNSPLHF. The DNA for the CDR3 is TGTGCCAGCAGCCAAGCAGGGGCCAATAATTCACCCCTCCACTTT.

The rearrangement links TRBV7-9 to TRBJ1-5; D remains unclear. There are 14 residues in the CDR3. Germline CDR1 SEHNR, CDR2 FQNEAQ (reference sequence). V was clipped by 1 base and J by 4 bases, with 8 bases between them. The CDR3 here is CASSLGQQNQPQHF. CDR3 coding DNA: TGTGCCAGCAGCTTAGGACAACAAAATCAGCCCCAGCATTTT.

The chain carries TRBV20-1 and TRBJ2-7; D is possibly TRBD2 (5 bases). The V end lost 3 bases, the J end lost 4 bases, and 10 bases lay between the germline ends. Germline-derived CDR1 and CDR2 are DFQATT and SNEGSKA (reference sequence). The CDR3 extends over 12 amino acids. The DNA for the CDR3 is TGCAGTGCTAGTCGGGCGGGTTACGAGCAGTACTTC. This codes for CSASRAGYEQYF.

This clone was detected once. This sequence joins TRBV19 and TRBJ2-6; maybe TRBD2 (6 bases). CDR1 and CDR2 (germline): LNHDA, SQIVND (reference sequence). This CDR3 spans 18 amino acids. V lost 8 bases, J lost 0 bases, and 20 bases lay in between. Here the CDR3 reads CASHQGGAFLSGANVLTF. In DNA, the CDR3 is TGTGCCAGTCACCAAGGAGGGGCCTTCCTCTCTGGGGCCAACGTCCTGACTTTC.

V gene TRBV6-1 combines with J gene TRBJ2-3, with 9 bases identical to TRBD1. Per germline, CDR1 MNHNS and CDR2 SASEGT. This CDR3 is 17 amino acids long. J lost 4 bases, V lost 4 bases, and 12 bases had no gene match. CDR3: CASSARTGVPRADTQYF. The CDR3 DNA is TGTGCCAGCAGTGCCCGGACAGGGGTGCCTAGGGCAGATACGCAGTATTTT.

The V gene is TRBV2, the J gene TRBJ1-3; possibly TRBD1 for D (5 bases). Germline CDR1 SNHLY, CDR2 FYNNEI. V was pared by 2 bases and J by 3 bases, with 14 bases between. The length of the CDR3 is 16 residues. The CDR3 nucleotides are TGTGCCAGCAGTGAATTCCCGGCAGGGTATGGAAACACCATATATTTT. Residues: CASSEFPAGYGNTIYF.

The V call is TRBV14, the J call TRBJ1-4; TRBD1 matches 7 bases. V gave up 5 bases and J gave up 5 bases; unmatched junction bases: 5. The CDR3 has 14 residues. Per the germline V gene, CDR1 is SGHDN and CDR2 is FVKESK. The CDR3 DNA reads as TGTGCCAGCAGCGTGACAGGGACGAATGAAAAACTGTTTTTT. Its protein product is CASSVTGTNEKLFF.

This chain joins TRBV11-2 and TRBJ2-7; possible D gene TRBD1, 6 bases. The CDR3 extends over 16 amino acids. Germline CDR1 is SGHAT and CDR2 is FQNNGV. The germline V and J ends were trimmed by 6 bases and 1 base, with 19 bases remaining between them. The CDR3 bases are TGTGCCAGCAGTGTGACCGGGACAATTCTTTCCTACGAGCAGTACTTC. It encodes CASSVTGTILSYEQYF.

This clone was counted a few times. This sample includes further DNA sequences coding for the same CDR3. The V call is TRBV7-9, the J call TRBJ1-2; no clear D. Per the germline V gene, CDR1 is SEHNR and CDR2 is FQNEAQ (reference sequence). V lost 1 base to trimming and J lost 6 bases, with 6 bases between them. The CDR3 length is 12 residues. CDR3 protein: CASSLGSNGYTF. The CDR3 region has the DNA TGTGCCAGCAGCTTAGGGAGCAATGGCTACACCTTC.

V usage is TRBV6-2 or TRBV6-3 and J usage is TRBJ2-2; possibly TRBD1 for D (6 bases). CDR3 size: 14 residues. V was clipped by 0 bases and J by 4 bases, with 6 bases between them. CDR1 MNHEY and CDR2 SVGEGT come from the germline V gene. The CDR3 DNA is TGTGCCAGCAGTTACTCAGGGGGCACCGGGGAGCTGTTTTTT. It translates to CASSYSGGTGELFF.

V is TRBV19 and J is TRBJ2-7; no reliable D call. Deletions cut 3 bases from V and 1 base from J, with 10 bases between. This CDR3 has 14 residues. Germline lookup yields CDR1 LNHDA and CDR2 SQIVND (reference sequence). For the CDR3, the DNA is TGTGCCAGTAGTATTGGGCCAGCTTCCTACGAGCAGTACTTC. Its translation: CASSIGPASYEQYF.

The chain has TRBV5-6 and TRBJ2-1; TRBD1 agrees at 11 bases. Germline V gene sequence: CDR1 SGHDT, CDR2 YYEEEE. CDR3 length: 15 residues. The V gene end was trimmed by 4 bases and the J gene end by 12 bases; junction bases not matched to a gene: 12. The CDR3 region is CASSPRDRGERGQFF. DNA of the CDR3: TGTGCCAGCAGCCCCCGGGACAGGGGGGAACGGGGGCAGTTCTTC.

The chain combines TRBV19 with TRBJ2-7; D is unresolved. V lost 4 bases and J 6 bases, leaving 13 bases between the germline ends. Germline V CDR1 and CDR2: LNHDA, SQIVND (reference sequence). The CDR3 covers 13 residues. CDR3 sequence: CASSKFERGEQYF. The CDR3 DNA reads as TGTGCCAGTAGTAAATTTGAGCGCGGCGAGCAGTACTTC.

The chain employs TRBV2 and TRBJ2-1; weak D call: TRBD1 (6 bases). Trimming removed 6 bases at V and 4 bases at J, with 7 bases between. Germline V gene data show CDR1 as SNHLY and CDR2 as FYNNEI. This CDR3 is 12 amino acids long. DNA for the CDR3: TGTGCCAGCAGAGGACAGTACAATGAGCAGTTCTTC. Encoded protein: CASRGQYNEQFF.

V and J are TRBV18 and TRBJ1-5; D possibly corresponds to TRBD1 (6 bases). Germline CDR1 reads KGHSH; CDR2 reads LQKENI. The CDR3 length is 15 residues. The germline V and J ends were trimmed by 1 base and 5 bases, with 12 bases remaining between them. CDR3 sequence: CASSPLGRGDQPQHF. The CDR3 nucleotides are TGTGCCAGCTCACCACTGGGCAGGGGAGATCAGCCCCAGCATTTT.

The V and J genes are TRBV5-1 and TRBJ2-5; 10 nucleotides align to TRBD1. CDR3 length equals 15 residues. The germline CDR1 and CDR2 sequences are SGHRS and YFSETQ. Germline trimming cut 5 bases from V and 4 bases from J; bases unmatched to any gene: 8. As DNA, the CDR3 is TGCGCCAGCAGTTCCGCAGGGACAGGGGTAGAGACCCAGTACTTC. It codes for CASSSAGTGVETQYF.

The rearrangement uses TRBV3-1 (or the pseudogene TRBV3-2) and TRBJ1-6; possible D gene TRBD1, 5 bases. V gave up 1 base and J gave up 7 bases, with 11 bases separating them. Per germline, CDR1 LGHDT and CDR2 YNNKEL (reference sequence). The CDR3 extends over 15 amino acids. CDR3 sequence (DNA): TGTGCCAGCAGCCAAGGACAGTTGGGGAATTCACCCCTCCACTTT. Protein: CASSQGQLGNSPLHF.

The chain employs TRBV15 and TRBJ1-1; 10 positions agree with TRBD1. The trim removed 0 bases at V and 6 bases at J, leaving 13 bases unmatched. Germline CDR1 LNHNV, CDR2 YYDKDF (reference sequence). CDR3 length: 18 residues. The CDR3 DNA reads TGTGCCACCAGCAGAGATCGGGGACAGGGGAGGAAAAAGGCTGAAGCTTTCTTT. As protein: CATSRDRGQGRKKAEAFF.

The chain uses TRBV9 and TRBJ2-3; the D is unclear. This CDR3 is 15 amino acids long. V was cut by 2 bases and J by 0 bases, with 10 bases left in between. Germline values: CDR1 SGDLS, CDR2 YYNGEE. Here the CDR3 DNA reads TGTGCCAGCAGCGTTGAGGATTCTAGCACAGATACGCAGTATTTT. Its translation: CASSVEDSSTDTQYF. The variable domain in full, with the rest retrieved from reference TRBV9 and TRBJ2-3, is DSGVTQTPKHLITATGQRVTLRCSPRSGDLSVYWYQQSLDQGLQFLIQYYNGEERAKGNILERFSAQQFPDLHSELNLSSLELGDSALYFCASSVEDSSTDTQYFGPGTRLTVL.